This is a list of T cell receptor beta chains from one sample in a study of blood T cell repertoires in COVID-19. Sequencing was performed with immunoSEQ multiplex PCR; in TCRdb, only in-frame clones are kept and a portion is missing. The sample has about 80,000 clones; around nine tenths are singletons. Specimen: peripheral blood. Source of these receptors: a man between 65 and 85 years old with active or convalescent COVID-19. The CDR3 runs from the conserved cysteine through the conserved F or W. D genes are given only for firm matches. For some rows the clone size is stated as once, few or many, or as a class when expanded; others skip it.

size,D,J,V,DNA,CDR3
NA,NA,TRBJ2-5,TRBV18,TGTGCCAGCTCACCCGCCGGGGAGACCCAGTACTTC,CASSPAGETQYF
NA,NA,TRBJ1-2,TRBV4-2,TGTGCCAGCAGCCAAGATTTGGCACGCACCCCCTATGGCTACACCTTC,CASSQDLARTPYGYTF
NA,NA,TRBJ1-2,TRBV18,TGTGCCAGCTCACCACTCCCAGGGTCTAACTATGGCTACACCTTC,CASSPLPGSNYGYTF
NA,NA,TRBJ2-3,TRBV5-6,TGTGCCAGCAGCCCCCTGGCGAGGGAAGATACGCAGTATTTT,CASSPLAREDTQYF
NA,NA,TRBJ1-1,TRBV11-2,TGTGCCAGCAGCTTTTATATGGACATTTCGGGCACTGAAGCTTTCTTT,CASSFYMDISGTEAFF
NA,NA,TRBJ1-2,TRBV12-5,TGTGCTAGTGGTTTGGGACATAATGGCTACACCTTC,CASGLGHNGYTF
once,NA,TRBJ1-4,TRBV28,TGTGCCAGCAATTCTGCCGGAGGGCCAACTAATGAAAAACTGTTTTTT,CASNSAGGPTNEKLFF
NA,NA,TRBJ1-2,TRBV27,TGTGCCAGCAGGTCCGGCGGGGGATATGGCTACACCTTC,CASRSGGGYGYTF
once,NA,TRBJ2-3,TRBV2,TGTGCCAGCAGTGAAGAGGCGGGTACAGATACGCAGTATTTT,CASSEEAGTDTQYF
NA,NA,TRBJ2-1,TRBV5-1,TGCGCCAGCAGCTTTTCAGGGATCAATGAGCAGTTCTTC,CASSFSGINEQFF
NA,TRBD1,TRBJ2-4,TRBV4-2,TGTGCCAGCAGCCAAGATTTAGGACAGGGGGACATTCAGTACTTC,CASSQDLGQGDIQYF
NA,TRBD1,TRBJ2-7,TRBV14,TGTGCCAGCAGCCAAGTCCCCGGACAGGGAGACTACGAGCAGTACTTC,CASSQVPGQGDYEQYF
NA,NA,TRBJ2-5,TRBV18,TGTGCCAGCTCACCACCGGGGAAGGGAGCTCAAGAGACCCAGTACTTC,CASSPPGKGAQETQYF
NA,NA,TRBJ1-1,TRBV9,TGTGCCAGCAGCGTACTGGACGGAGGCACTGAAGCTTTCTTT,CASSVLDGGTEAFF